The sequence of this T cell receptor beta chain was determined in a study of control samples from healthy donors and cancer patients. This clone has a handful of counts. Trimming cost V 2 bases and J 0 bases, with 8 bases left between them. The CDR3 loop spans 15 amino acids. The germline V gene encodes CDR1 MNHEY and CDR2 SVGAGI. This table comes from immunoSEQ multiplex PCR, and its TCRdb copy is limited to in-frame clones, with some not included. The table records some 90,000 clones, 80% to 95% of them present only once. The receptor was derived from a woman in her 30s in good health. Sequencing input: blood. This sequence joins TRBV6-5 and TRBJ1-3; D is undetermined. The CDR3 DNA sequence: TGTGCCAGCAGTTACAGGCAGAGCTCTGGAAACACCATATATTTT. It translates to CASSYRQSSGNTIYF.